The 2 T cell receptor beta chains listed next were all sequenced from one sample in a study of OX40 agonist ivuxolimab in advanced cancers. The method was immunoSEQ multiplex PCR; TCRdb's version includes in-frame clones alone and lacks a portion of them. The repertoire includes approximately 79,000 clones, around 87% of them detected once, and around 0.56% sits in the top ten. This specimen consisted of CD4+ or CD8+ T cells sorted from blood, obtained in a trial of the OX40 agonist ivuxolimab. These receptors were obtained from an adult with an advanced solid tumor such as melanoma, head and neck, liver or kidney cancer.

The V and J genes are TRBV6-1 and TRBJ1-2; D gene unclear. CDR1 is MNHNS and CDR2 is SASEGT in the germline V gene. V was pared by 1 base and J by 0 bases, with 9 bases between. This CDR3 has 15 residues. CDR3 nucleotide sequence: TGTGCCAGCAGTGAAGGGGCGGCTGCTAACTATGGCTACACCTTC. It translates to CASSEGAAANYGYTF.

The chain joins TRBV5-1 to TRBJ1-4, with D tentatively TRBD1 (5 bases). The CDR3 has 15 amino acids. The V gene's germline CDR1 is SGHRS and CDR2 YFSETQ. Trimming left V 5 bases short and J 0 bases short, with 11 bases between. The CDR3: CASRGEGTTNEKLFF. In DNA form, the CDR3 reads TGCGCCAGCAGGGGGGAGGGCACAACTAATGAAAAACTGTTTTTT. Full variable domain (missing parts from reference TRBV5-1 and TRBJ1-4): KAGVTQTPRYLIKTRGQQVTLSCSPISGHRSVSWYQQTPGQGLQFLFEYFSETQRNKGNFPGRFSGRQFSNSRSEMNVSTLELGDSALYLCASRGEGTTNEKLFFGSGTQLSVL.